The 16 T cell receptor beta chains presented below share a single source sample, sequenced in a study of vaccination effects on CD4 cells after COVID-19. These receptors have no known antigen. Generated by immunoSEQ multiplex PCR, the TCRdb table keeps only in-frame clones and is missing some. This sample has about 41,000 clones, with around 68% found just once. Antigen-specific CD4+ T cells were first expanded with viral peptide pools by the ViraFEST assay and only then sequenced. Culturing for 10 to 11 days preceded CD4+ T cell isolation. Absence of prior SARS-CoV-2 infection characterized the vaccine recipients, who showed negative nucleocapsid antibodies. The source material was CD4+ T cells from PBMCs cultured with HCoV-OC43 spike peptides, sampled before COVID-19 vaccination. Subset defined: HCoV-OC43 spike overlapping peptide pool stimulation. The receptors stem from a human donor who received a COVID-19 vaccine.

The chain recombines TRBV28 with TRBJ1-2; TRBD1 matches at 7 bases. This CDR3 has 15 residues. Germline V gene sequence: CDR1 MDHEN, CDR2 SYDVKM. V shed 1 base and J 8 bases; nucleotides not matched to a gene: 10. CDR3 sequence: CASSLYIGDRDGYTF. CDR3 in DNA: TGTGCCAGCAGTTTATATATTGGCGACAGGGACGGCTACACCTTC.

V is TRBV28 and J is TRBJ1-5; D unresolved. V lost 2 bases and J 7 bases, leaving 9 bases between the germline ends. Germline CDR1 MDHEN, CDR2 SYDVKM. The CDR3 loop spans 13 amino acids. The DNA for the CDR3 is TGTGCCAGCAGTTTACCCCTTAGGCAGCCCCAGCATTTT. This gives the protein CASSLPLRQPQHF. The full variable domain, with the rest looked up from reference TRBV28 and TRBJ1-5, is DVKVTQSSRYLVKRTGEKVFLECVQDMDHENMFWYRQDPGLGLRLIYFSYDVKMKEKGDIPEGYSVSREKKERFSLILESASTNQTSMYLCASSLPLRQPQHFGDGTRLSIL.

In DNA form, the CDR3 reads TGTGCCAGCAGCCAAGCAGGGGTCGAGACCCAGTACTTC. This translates into CASSQAGVETQYF. V and J are TRBV3-1 (or the pseudogene TRBV3-2) and TRBJ2-5, with D perhaps TRBD1 (6 bases). Germline V lookup: CDR1 LGHDT, CDR2 YNNKEL (reference sequence). The CDR3 covers 13 residues. With 1 base removed from V and 5 bases from J, the gap between germline ends came to 8 bases.

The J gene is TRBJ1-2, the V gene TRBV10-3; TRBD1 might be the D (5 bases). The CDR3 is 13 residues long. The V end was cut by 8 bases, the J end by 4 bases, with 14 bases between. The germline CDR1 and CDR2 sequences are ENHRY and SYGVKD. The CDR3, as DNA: TGTGCCATCGCGCGAGAAGGGGCCTATGGCTACACCTTC. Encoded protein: CAIAREGAYGYTF.

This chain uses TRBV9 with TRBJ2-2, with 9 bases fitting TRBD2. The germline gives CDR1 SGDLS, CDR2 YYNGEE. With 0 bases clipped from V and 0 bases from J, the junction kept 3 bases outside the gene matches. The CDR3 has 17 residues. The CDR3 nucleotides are TGTGCCAGCAGCGTAGGCGGGGGGGCCGCGAACACCGGGGAGCTGTTTTTT. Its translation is CASSVGGGAANTGELFF. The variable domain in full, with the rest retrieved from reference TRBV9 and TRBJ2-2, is DSGVTQTPKHLITATGQRVTLRCSPRSGDLSVYWYQQSLDQGLQFLIQYYNGEERAKGNILERFSAQQFPDLHSELNLSSLELGDSALYFCASSVGGGAANTGELFFGEGSRLTVL.

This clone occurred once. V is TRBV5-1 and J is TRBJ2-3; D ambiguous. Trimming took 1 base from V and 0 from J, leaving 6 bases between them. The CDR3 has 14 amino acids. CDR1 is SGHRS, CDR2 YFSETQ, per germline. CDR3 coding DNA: TGCGCCAGCAGCTTGCCACAGAGCACAGATACGCAGTATTTT. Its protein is CASSLPQSTDTQYF.

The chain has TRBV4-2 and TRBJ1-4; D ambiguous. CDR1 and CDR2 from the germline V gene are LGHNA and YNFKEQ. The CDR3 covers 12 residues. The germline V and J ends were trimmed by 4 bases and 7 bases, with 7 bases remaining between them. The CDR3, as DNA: TGTGCCAGCAGCCGGGCGTTTGAAAAACTGTTTTTT. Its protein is CASSRAFEKLFF.

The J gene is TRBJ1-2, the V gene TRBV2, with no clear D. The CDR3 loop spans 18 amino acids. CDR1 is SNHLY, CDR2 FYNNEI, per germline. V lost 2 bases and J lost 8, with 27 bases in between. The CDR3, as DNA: TGTGCCAGCAGTGAATCTCCGGGTACCACAAAACTATCGGGGGGCTACACCTTC. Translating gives CASSESPGTTKLSGGYTF.

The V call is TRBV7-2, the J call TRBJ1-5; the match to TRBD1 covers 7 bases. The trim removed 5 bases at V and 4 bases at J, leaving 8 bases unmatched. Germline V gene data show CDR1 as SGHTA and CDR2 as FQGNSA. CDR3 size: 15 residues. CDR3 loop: CASSPRTGQNQPQHF. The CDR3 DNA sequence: TGTGCCAGCAGCCCAAGGACAGGACAAAATCAGCCCCAGCATTTT.

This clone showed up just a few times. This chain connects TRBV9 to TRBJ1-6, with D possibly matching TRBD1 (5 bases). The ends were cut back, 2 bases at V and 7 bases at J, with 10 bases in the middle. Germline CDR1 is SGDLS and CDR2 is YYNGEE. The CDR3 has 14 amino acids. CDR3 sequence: CASSVGVTNSPLHF. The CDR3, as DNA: TGTGCCAGCAGCGTGGGGGTGACAAATTCACCCCTCCACTTT. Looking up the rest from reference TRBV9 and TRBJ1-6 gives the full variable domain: DSGVTQTPKHLITATGQRVTLRCSPRSGDLSVYWYQQSLDQGLQFLIQYYNGEERAKGNILERFSAQQFPDLHSELNLSSLELGDSALYFCASSVGVTNSPLHFGNGTRLTVT.

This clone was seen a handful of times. The CDR3 coding sequence is TGTGCCACCTCTAGGACTAGCGGGATTGGGAATGAGCAGTTCTTC. It translates to CATSRTSGIGNEQFF. The rearrangement links TRBV6-4 to TRBJ2-1; 12 nucleotides line up with TRBD2. The CDR3 is 15 residues long. J was trimmed by 7 bases and V by 10 bases; bases with no gene match: 11. CDR1 is MRHNA, CDR2 SNTAGT, per germline.

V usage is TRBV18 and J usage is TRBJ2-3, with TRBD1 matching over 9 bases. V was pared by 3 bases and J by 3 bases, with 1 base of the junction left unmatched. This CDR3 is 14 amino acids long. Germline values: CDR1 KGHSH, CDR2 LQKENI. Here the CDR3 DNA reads TGTGCCAGCTCACCCGGGACAGGGACAGATACGCAGTATTTT. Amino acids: CASSPGTGTDTQYF.

The CDR3 coding sequence is TGTGCCTGGAGTGGCAAAAGCAATCAGCCCCAGCATTTT. Protein: CAWSGKSNQPQHF. The rearrangement uses TRBV30 and TRBJ1-5; D is unresolved. Trimming shortened V by 1 base and J by 1 base, and 5 bases separated the two germline ends. Germline V gene sequence: CDR1 GTSNPN, CDR2 SVGIG (reference sequence). The CDR3 is 13 residues long. The entire variable domain, with the rest obtained from reference TRBV30 and TRBJ1-5, is as follows: SQTIHQWPATLVQPVGSPLSLECTVEGTSNPNLYWYRQAAGRGLQLLFYSVGIGQISSEVPQNLSASRPQDRQFILSSKKLLLSDSGFYLCAWSGKSNQPQHFGDGTRLSIL.

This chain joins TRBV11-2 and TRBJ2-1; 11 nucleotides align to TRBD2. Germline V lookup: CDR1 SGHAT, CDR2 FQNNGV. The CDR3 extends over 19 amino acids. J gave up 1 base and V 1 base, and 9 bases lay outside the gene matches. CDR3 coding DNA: TGTGCCAGCAGCTTAGTCGGCCTAGCGGGGGGCTCATCCTACAATGAGCAGTTCTTC. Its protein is CASSLVGLAGGSSYNEQFF.

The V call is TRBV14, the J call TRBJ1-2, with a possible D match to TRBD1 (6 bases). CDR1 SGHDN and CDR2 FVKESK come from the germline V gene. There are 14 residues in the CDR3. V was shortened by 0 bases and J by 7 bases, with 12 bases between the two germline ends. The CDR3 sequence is CASSQDRGEGGYTF. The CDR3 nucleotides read TGTGCCAGCAGCCAAGACAGGGGCGAGGGTGGCTACACCTTC.

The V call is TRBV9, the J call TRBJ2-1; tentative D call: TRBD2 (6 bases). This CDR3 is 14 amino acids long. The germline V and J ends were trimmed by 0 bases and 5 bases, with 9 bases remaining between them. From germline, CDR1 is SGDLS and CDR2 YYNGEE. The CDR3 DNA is TGTGCCAGCAGCGTAGGGCGGGGCAACAATGAGCAGTTCTTC. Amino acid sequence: CASSVGRGNNEQFF.